The next 26 T cell receptor beta chains were all read from a single sample in a study of OX40 agonist ivuxolimab in advanced cancers. Assay: immunoSEQ multiplex PCR; the TCRdb copy retains only in-frame clones and omits some. Of 52,000 or so clones listed, less than 90% are singletons. This material consisted of CD4+ or CD8+ T cells sorted from blood, taken in a trial of the OX40 agonist ivuxolimab. Source of these receptors: an adult with an advanced solid tumor such as melanoma, head and neck, liver or kidney cancer.

The chain recombines TRBV19 with TRBJ1-2; 9 nucleotides line up with TRBD1. There are 14 residues in the CDR3. CDR1 LNHDA and CDR2 SQIVND come from the germline V gene (reference sequence). V dropped 7 bases and J dropped 4; count of bases not matched to a gene: 7. In DNA, the CDR3 is TGTGCCAGTAAAGTACAGGGGGCTCCCTATGGCTACACCTTC. Translated, it gives CASKVQGAPYGYTF.

This chain links TRBV5-1 with TRBJ1-2, with a tentative D call TRBD1 (6 bases). This CDR3 has 18 residues. Germline V gives CDR1 SGHRS, CDR2 YFSETQ. Trimming left V 0 bases short and J 0 bases short, with 18 bases between. This chain's CDR3 is CASSLGQGSERANYGYTF. CDR3 bases: TGCGCCAGCAGCTTGGGCCAGGGGAGTGAAAGAGCTAACTATGGCTACACCTTC. Complete variable domain (other parts from reference TRBV5-1 and TRBJ1-2): KAGVTQTPRYLIKTRGQQVTLSCSPISGHRSVSWYQQTPGQGLQFLFEYFSETQRNKGNFPGRFSGRQFSNSRSEMNVSTLELGDSALYLCASSLGQGSERANYGYTFGSGTRLTVV.

The V call is TRBV6-5, the J call TRBJ2-7, with a tentative D call TRBD1 (7 bases). Germline V gives CDR1 MNHEY, CDR2 SVGAGI. The CDR3 is 13 residues long. V lost 9 bases, J lost 3 bases, and 15 bases lay in between. The CDR3 DNA follows: TGTGCCAGTAACAGGGGAGGCTACTACGAGCAGTACTTC. Residues: CASNRGGYYEQYF.

The gene calls are TRBV7-2 and TRBJ2-2; 10 bases line up with TRBD1. Germline CDR1 SGHTA, CDR2 FQGNSA. Trimming at V came to 6 bases and at J to 5 bases, leaving 6 bases not matched to a gene. The CDR3 covers 15 residues. CDR3 amino acids: CASSSGTGVTGELFF. The CDR3 nucleotides read TGTGCCAGCAGTTCAGGGACAGGGGTGACCGGGGAGCTGTTTTTT. Variable domain in full (rest from reference TRBV7-2 and TRBJ2-2): GAGVSQSPSNKVTEKGKDVELRCDPISGHTALYWYRQSLGQGLEFLIYFQGNSAPDKSGLPSDRFSAERTGGSVSTLTIQRTQQEDSAVYLCASSSGTGVTGELFFGEGSRLTVL.

CDR3 in amino acids: CASSDGRDAGTYEQYF. The CDR3 DNA reads as TGTGCCAGCAGTGATGGGAGGGACGCGGGAACCTACGAGCAGTACTTC. The chain combines TRBV6-1 with TRBJ2-7, with 7 bases that match TRBD2. The CDR3 runs to 16 residues. Germline CDR1 reads MNHNS; CDR2 reads SASEGT. Trimming at V came to 3 bases and at J to 2 bases, leaving 10 bases not matched to a gene.

V usage is TRBV10-3 and J usage is TRBJ1-3; TRBD1 agrees at 7 bases. Germline loops: CDR1 ENHRY, CDR2 SYGVKD. CDR3 length: 15 residues. V lost 5 bases to trimming and J lost 1 base; unmatched junction nucleotides: 5. The CDR3 DNA reads TGTGCCATCAGTCCTACGACAGGGTCTGGAAACACCATATATTTT. It translates to CAISPTTGSGNTIYF.

The chain is built from TRBV19 and TRBJ1-4; tentative D call: TRBD1 (6 bases). This CDR3 comprises 13 residues. Germline V gene lookup returns CDR1 LNHDA and CDR2 SQIVND (reference sequence). V lost 8 bases, J lost 4 bases, and 11 bases lay in between. The CDR3 sequence: CASSPRGNEKLFF. CDR3 coding DNA: TGTGCCAGTTCCCCCAGGGGTAATGAAAAACTGTTTTTT.

The chain combines TRBV7-9 with TRBJ1-2; D is undetermined. The V end was cut by 1 base, the J end by 8 bases, with 8 bases between. From germline, CDR1 is SEHNR and CDR2 FQNEAQ (reference sequence). The CDR3 sequence is 12 residues long. The CDR3 sequence: CASSLVGAGYTF. CDR3 nucleotides: TGTGCCAGCAGCTTAGTCGGCGCAGGCTACACCTTC.

The CDR3 region is CAWSVQRGKTF. The CDR3, as DNA: TGTGCCTGGAGTGTACAGCGGGGAAAGACCTTC. The J gene is TRBJ1-2, the V gene TRBV30; D not resolved. Germline CDR1 is GTSNPN and CDR2 is SVGIG (reference sequence). V lost 0 bases, J lost 14 bases, and 13 bases lay in between. The CDR3 totals 11 residues.

For the CDR3, the DNA is TGTGCCAGTAGCCACCCACGGTCCTACAATGAGCAGTTCTTC. Its protein product is CASSHPRSYNEQFF. The chain recombines TRBV19 with TRBJ2-1; D is unresolved. This CDR3 spans 14 amino acids. Germline CDR1 is LNHDA and CDR2 is SQIVND (reference sequence). The V end lost 6 bases, the J end lost 1 base, and 10 bases lay between the germline ends.

This clone appeared once. The rearrangement joins TRBV11-2 to TRBJ2-7, with D possibly being TRBD2 (6 bases). The CDR3 length is 17 residues. The V gene lost 1 base and the J gene lost 4 bases, with 20 bases spanning the gap. Germline-derived CDR1 and CDR2 are SGHAT and FQNNGV. The CDR3 DNA is TGTGCCAGCAGCTTAGGGGGATATGGACTAACGACTTACGAGCAGTACTTC. Translated, it gives CASSLGGYGLTTYEQYF.

The chain uses TRBV6-6 and TRBJ1-1; 7 nucleotides agree with TRBD1. J was trimmed by 2 bases and V by 7 bases; bases with no gene match: 7. This CDR3 contains 14 residues. Germline V lookup: CDR1 MNHNY, CDR2 SVGAGI (reference sequence). CDR3 loop: CASTTQGVNTEAFF. For the CDR3, the DNA is TGTGCCAGCACCACTCAGGGGGTAAACACTGAAGCTTTCTTT.

The rearrangement joins TRBV4-3 to TRBJ2-7; TRBD2 matches at 12 bases. Germline V gene lookup returns CDR1 LGHNA and CDR2 YSLEER. V was clipped by 1 base and J by 5 bases; unmatched bases: 9. The CDR3 runs 17 residues. CDR3 sequence: CASSQALAGGLRDEQYF. The CDR3 DNA is TGCGCCAGCAGCCAAGCCCTAGCGGGGGGGCTCCGGGACGAGCAGTACTTC.

The chain recombines TRBV4-3 with TRBJ1-4, with a tentative D call TRBD1 (6 bases). In germline, CDR1 is LGHNA, CDR2 YSLEER. The CDR3 contains 15 residues. V was cut by 3 bases and J by 4 bases, with 12 bases left in between. CDR3 amino acids: CASSQMTGFNEKLFF. In DNA form, the CDR3 reads TGCGCCAGCAGCCAGATGACAGGTTTTAATGAAAAACTGTTTTTT.

The gene calls are TRBV19 and TRBJ2-5; 9 bases fit TRBD1. With 10 bases clipped from V and 7 bases from J, the junction kept 13 bases outside the gene matches. This CDR3 region has 14 residues. The V gene's germline CDR1 is LNHDA and CDR2 SQIVND (reference sequence). DNA of the CDR3: TGTGCCACCGCCCTTGGACAGGGGATGAGGACCCAGTACTTC. Its translation: CATALGQGMRTQYF.

The chain combines TRBV7-9 with TRBJ2-3; 7 bases line up with TRBD2. There are 13 residues in the CDR3. Germline CDR1 and CDR2: SEHNR and FQNEAQ (reference sequence). The J segment lost 10 bases and the V segment lost 1 base, leaving 5 bases of the junction unmatched. The CDR3 DNA is TGTGCCAGCAGCTTAGTGCGGGGGTCGCCGCAGTATTTT. It translates to CASSLVRGSPQYF.

The chain links TRBV6-1 to TRBJ2-4, with TRBD2 matching over 7 bases. The CDR3 has 19 amino acids. J lost 5 bases, V lost 3 bases, and 19 bases had no gene match. Germline V gives CDR1 MNHNS, CDR2 SASEGT. The CDR3 coding sequence is TGTGCCAGCAGTGACCCGACCGGGACTGGGAGGGTGGTTGAAAACATTCAGTACTTC. Protein: CASSDPTGTGRVVENIQYF.

The sample holds one count of this clone. The chain has TRBV5-1 and TRBJ1-2, with no clear D. The CDR3 loop spans 15 amino acids. The germline CDR1 and CDR2 sequences are SGHRS and YFSETQ. Trimming left V 0 bases short and J 8 bases short, with 17 bases between. In DNA form, the CDR3 reads TGCGCCAGCAGCTTGGAAGGTGAGGTGGCGGAGGGCTACACCTTC. This sequence encodes CASSLEGEVAEGYTF.

The chain couples TRBV19 to TRBJ2-7; TRBD1 matches at 7 bases. The CDR3 totals 16 residues. V lost 4 bases, J lost 7 bases, and 16 bases stayed unmatched. CDR1 is LNHDA, CDR2 SQIVND, per germline (reference sequence). CDR3 protein: CASSKVGGVSSGEQYF. The CDR3 DNA reads as TGTGCCAGTAGTAAAGTAGGGGGCGTTTCTTCGGGAGAGCAGTACTTC.

This clone showed up just once. This chain joins TRBV7-9 and TRBJ2-1, with D maybe TRBD1 (6 bases). Germline V gives CDR1 SEHNR, CDR2 FQNEAQ (reference sequence). Trimming took 1 base from V and 0 from J, leaving 7 bases between them. This CDR3 has 15 residues. CDR3 sequence (DNA): TGTGCCAGCAGCTTAGAAGGGGGCTCCTACAATGAGCAGTTCTTC. Amino acids: CASSLEGGSYNEQFF. Full variable domain (outside the CDR3, taken from reference TRBV7-9 and TRBJ2-1): DTGVSQNPRHKITKRGQNVTFRCDPISEHNRLYWYRQTLGQGPEFLTYFQNEAQLEKSRLLSDRFSAERPKGSFSTLEIQRTEQGDSAMYLCASSLEGGSYNEQFFGPGTRLTVL.

The chain combines TRBV6-5 with TRBJ2-3; D unclear. The CDR3 has 13 residues. The germline gives CDR1 MNHEY, CDR2 SVGAGI. Trimming left V 7 bases short and J 2 bases short, with 10 bases between. Here the CDR3 DNA reads TGTGCCAGCACCGAGGAAACCACAGATACGCAGTATTTT. Protein sequence: CASTEETTDTQYF.

This rearrangement joins TRBV30 to TRBJ2-7, with D unresolved. This CDR3 has 15 residues. Trimming stripped 0 bases from V and 5 bases from J, with 17 bases between. Germline CDR1 and CDR2: GTSNPN and SVGIG (reference sequence). The CDR3 loop reads CAWSVPRRRYNEQYF. In nucleotides, the CDR3 is TGTGCCTGGAGTGTACCGAGGAGAAGGTACAACGAGCAGTACTTC.

The chain is built from TRBV27 and TRBJ1-6; no clear D. Looked up from germline, CDR1 is MNHEY and CDR2 is SMNVEV (reference sequence). V was cut by 0 bases and J by 9 bases, with 6 bases left in between. This CDR3 region has 13 residues. CDR3 amino acids: CASSLSGRSPLHF. The CDR3 coding sequence is TGTGCCAGCAGTTTATCAGGGCGTTCACCCCTCCACTTT.

V is TRBV6-6 and J is TRBJ1-1; D remains unclear. Per germline, CDR1 MNHNY and CDR2 SVGAGI (reference sequence). The CDR3 length is 15 residues. The V end was cut by 5 bases, the J end by 1 base, with 14 bases between. The CDR3 loop reads CASSPPDTENTEAFF. CDR3 sequence (DNA): TGTGCCAGCAGTCCCCCCGACACTGAGAACACTGAAGCTTTCTTT.

J is TRBJ1-2 and V is TRBV9; D remains unclear. From germline, CDR1 is SGDLS and CDR2 YYNGEE. With 4 bases removed from V and 1 base from J, the gap between germline ends came to 8 bases. This CDR3 is built from 13 residues. The CDR3 nucleotides are TGTGCCAGCAGCCTACAGTTTAACTATGGCTACACCTTC. It translates to CASSLQFNYGYTF.

V and J are TRBV5-6 and TRBJ1-2; TRBD1 agrees at 7 bases. Trimming cost V 6 bases and J 3 bases; bases outside gene matches: 11. Germline V gene sequence: CDR1 SGHDT, CDR2 YYEEEE. There are 15 residues in the CDR3. CDR3 residues: CASILYRGKDYGYTF. CDR3 bases: TGTGCCAGCATCCTCTACAGGGGAAAGGACTATGGCTACACCTTC.